This T cell receptor beta chain stems from a study of shared clonotypes between healthy human individuals. Per the authors' pipeline: Filtering differed, since immunoSEQ gave only junction sequences and no quality scores. Sequenced by immunoSEQ multiplex PCR; TCRdb stores in-frame clones only, minus some. V and J calls and clone size come straight from that table; D and trimming were deduced from the DNA. Among under 1,900,000 clones listed, approximately 98.5% were seen once. The CDR3 runs to 15 residues. Germline CDR1 is LNHDA and CDR2 is SQIVND (reference sequence). V was pared by 5 bases and J by 4 bases, with 6 bases of the junction left unmatched. This clone was recorded once.

The V call is TRBV19, the J call TRBJ2-7; TRBD2 matches 12 bases. This clonotype was obtained from a man younger than 45 in good health. The sample taken for sequencing was naive CD4+ T cells sorted from blood. Subset: CD45RA+ positively selected. The CDR3 DNA reads as TGTGCCAGTAGTCGGACTAGCGGGACTTATTACGAGCAGTACTTC. It codes for CASSRTSGTYYEQYF. The variable domain in full, with the rest retrieved from reference TRBV19 and TRBJ2-7, is DGGITQSPKYLFRKEGQNVTLSCEQNLNHDAMYWYRQDPGQGLRLIYYSQIVNDFQKGDIAEGYSVSREKKESFPLTVTSAQKNPTAFYLCASSRTSGTYYEQYFGPGTRLTVT.